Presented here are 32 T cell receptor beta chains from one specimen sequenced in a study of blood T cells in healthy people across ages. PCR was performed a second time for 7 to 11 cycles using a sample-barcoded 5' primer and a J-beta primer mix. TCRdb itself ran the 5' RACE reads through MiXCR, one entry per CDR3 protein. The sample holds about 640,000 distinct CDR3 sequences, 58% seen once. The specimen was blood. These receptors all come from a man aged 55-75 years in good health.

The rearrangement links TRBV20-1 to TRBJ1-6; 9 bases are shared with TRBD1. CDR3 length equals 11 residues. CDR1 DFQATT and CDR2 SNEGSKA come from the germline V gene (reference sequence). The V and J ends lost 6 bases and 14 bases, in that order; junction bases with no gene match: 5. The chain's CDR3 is CSAPGQGTLHF. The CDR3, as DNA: TGCAGTGCCCCGGGACAGGGCACCCTCCACTTT.

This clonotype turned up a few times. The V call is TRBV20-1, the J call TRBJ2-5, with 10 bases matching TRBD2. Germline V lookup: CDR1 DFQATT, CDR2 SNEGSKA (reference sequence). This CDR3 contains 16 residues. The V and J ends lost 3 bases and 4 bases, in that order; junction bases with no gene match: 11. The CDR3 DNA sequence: TGCAGTGCTAGTTCCCAGGGACTAGCGTTCCCAGAGACCCAGTACTTC. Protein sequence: CSASSQGLAFPETQYF.

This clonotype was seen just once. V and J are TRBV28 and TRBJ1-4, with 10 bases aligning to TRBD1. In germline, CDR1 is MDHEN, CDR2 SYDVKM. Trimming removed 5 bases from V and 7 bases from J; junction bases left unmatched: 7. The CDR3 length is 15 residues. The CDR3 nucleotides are TGTGCCAGCAGTCCGCCGGGACAGGGGAGTGAAAAACTGTTTTTT. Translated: CASSPPGQGSEKLFF.

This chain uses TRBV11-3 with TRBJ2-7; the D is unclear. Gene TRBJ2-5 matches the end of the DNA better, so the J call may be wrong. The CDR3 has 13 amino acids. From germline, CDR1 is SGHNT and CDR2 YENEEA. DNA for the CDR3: TGTGCCAGAAGCGCGTCCCCGGTGGAGACCCAGTACTTC. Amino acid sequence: CARSASPVETQYF.

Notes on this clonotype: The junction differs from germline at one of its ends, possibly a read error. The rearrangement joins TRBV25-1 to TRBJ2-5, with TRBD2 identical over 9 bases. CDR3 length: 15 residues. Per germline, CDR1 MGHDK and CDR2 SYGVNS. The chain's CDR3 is CAGSEGLAGSETQYF. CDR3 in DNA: TGTGCCGGCAGTGAGGGGCTAGCGGGGTCAGAGACCCAGTACTTC.

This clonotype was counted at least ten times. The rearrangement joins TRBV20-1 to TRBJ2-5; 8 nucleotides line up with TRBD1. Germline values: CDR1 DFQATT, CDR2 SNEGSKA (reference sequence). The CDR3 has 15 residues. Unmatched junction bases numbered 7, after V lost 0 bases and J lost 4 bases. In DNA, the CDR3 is TGCAGTGCTAGAGATCCCCAGGGGGCGGGAGAGACCCAGTACTTC. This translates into CSARDPQGAGETQYF.

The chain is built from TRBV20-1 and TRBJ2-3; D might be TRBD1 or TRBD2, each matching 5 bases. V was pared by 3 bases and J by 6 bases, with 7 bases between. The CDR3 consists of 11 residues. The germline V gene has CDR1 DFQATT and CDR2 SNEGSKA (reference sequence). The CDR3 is CSASWGDTQYF. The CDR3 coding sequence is TGCAGTGCTAGTTGGGGGGATACGCAGTATTTT.

The CDR3 DNA is TGCAGCGTTGAACGACAGGGGAAAGGGTACGAGCGGTACTTC. Protein: CSVERQGKGYERYF. The chain couples TRBV29-1 to TRBJ2-5, with 8 positions matching TRBD1. The CDR3 is made up of 14 amino acids. After removal of 2 bases from V and 13 bases from J, the junction contained 15 bases not matched to a gene. The germline V gene has CDR1 SQVTM and CDR2 ANQGSEA.

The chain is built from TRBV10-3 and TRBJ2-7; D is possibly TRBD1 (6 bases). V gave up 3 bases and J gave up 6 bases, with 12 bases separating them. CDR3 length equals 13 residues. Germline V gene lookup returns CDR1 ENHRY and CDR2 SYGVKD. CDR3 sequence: CAISDRGSGEQYF. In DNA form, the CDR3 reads TGTGCCATCAGTGACAGGGGCTCAGGCGAGCAGTACTTC.

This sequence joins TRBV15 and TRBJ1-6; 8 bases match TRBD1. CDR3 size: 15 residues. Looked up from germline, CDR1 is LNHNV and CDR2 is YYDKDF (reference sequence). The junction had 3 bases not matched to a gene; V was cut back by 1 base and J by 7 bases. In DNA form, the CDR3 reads TGTGCCACCAGCAGAGGCCCAGGGGGCAATTCACCCCTCCACTTT. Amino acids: CATSRGPGGNSPLHF.

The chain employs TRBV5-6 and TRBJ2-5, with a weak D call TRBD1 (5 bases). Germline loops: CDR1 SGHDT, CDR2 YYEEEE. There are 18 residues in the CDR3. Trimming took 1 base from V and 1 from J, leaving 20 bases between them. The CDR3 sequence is CASSLFMSGRAPQETQYF. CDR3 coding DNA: TGTGCCAGCAGCTTGTTTATGTCGGGCAGGGCTCCCCAAGAGACCCAGTACTTC. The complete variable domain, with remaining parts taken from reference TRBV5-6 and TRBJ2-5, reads DAGVTQSPTHLIKTRGQQVTLRCSPKSGHDTVSWYQQALGQGPQFIFQYYEEEERQRGNFPDRFSGHQFPNYSSELNVNALLLGDSALYLCASSLFMSGRAPQETQYFGPGTRLLVL.

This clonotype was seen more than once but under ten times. The DNA for the CDR3 is TGCAGTGCTAGAGCAACTAGCGGGGGGACGGTGTACAATGAGCAGTTCTTC. It codes for CSARATSGGTVYNEQFF. The rearrangement uses TRBV20-1 and TRBJ2-1; 12 bases fit TRBD2. Per germline, CDR1 DFQATT and CDR2 SNEGSKA (reference sequence). This CDR3 comprises 17 residues. Losses at the gene ends were 1 base for V and 4 bases for J; bases not matched to a gene: 8.

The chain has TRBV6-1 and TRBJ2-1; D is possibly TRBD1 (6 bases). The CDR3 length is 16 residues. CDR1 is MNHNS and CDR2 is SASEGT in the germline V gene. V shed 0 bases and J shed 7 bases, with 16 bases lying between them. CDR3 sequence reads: CASSEALDRLRNEQFF. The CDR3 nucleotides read TGTGCCAGCAGTGAAGCCTTAGACAGGCTTCGGAATGAGCAGTTCTTC.

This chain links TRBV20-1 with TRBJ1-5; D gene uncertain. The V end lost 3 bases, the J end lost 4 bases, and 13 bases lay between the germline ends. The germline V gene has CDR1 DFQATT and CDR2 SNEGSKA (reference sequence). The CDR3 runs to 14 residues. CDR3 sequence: CSASLGGPNQPQHF. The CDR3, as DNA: TGCAGTGCTAGTCTGGGAGGTCCGAATCAGCCCCAGCATTTT.

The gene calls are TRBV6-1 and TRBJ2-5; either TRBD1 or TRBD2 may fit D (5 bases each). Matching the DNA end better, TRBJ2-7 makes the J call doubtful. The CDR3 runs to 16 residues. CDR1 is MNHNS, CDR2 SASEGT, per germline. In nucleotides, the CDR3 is TGTGCCAGCAGTGAATGGACCCGGGGCTTGGGGTACGAGCAGTACTTC. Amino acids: CASSEWTRGLGYEQYF.

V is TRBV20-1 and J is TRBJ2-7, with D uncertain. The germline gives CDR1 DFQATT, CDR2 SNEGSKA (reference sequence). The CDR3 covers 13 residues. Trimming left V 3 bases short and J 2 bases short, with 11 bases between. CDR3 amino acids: CSARADPTYEQYF. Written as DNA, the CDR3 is TGCAGTGCTAGGGCTGACCCGACCTACGAGCAGTACTTC.

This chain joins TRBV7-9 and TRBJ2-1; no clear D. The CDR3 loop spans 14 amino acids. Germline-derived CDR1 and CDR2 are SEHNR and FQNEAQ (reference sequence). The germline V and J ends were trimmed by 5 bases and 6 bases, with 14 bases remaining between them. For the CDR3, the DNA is TGTGCCAGCAGCCCCCACTTGTCGGGCAATGAGCAGTTCTTC. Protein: CASSPHLSGNEQFF. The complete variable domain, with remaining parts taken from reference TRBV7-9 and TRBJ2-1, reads DTGVSQNPRHKITKRGQNVTFRCDPISEHNRLYWYRQTLGQGPEFLTYFQNEAQLEKSRLLSDRFSAERPKGSFSTLEIQRTEQGDSAMYLCASSPHLSGNEQFFGPGTRLTVL.

CDR3 in DNA: TGTGCCATCAGTGAGTCGGAGCCGGGCGGCTATGGCTACACCTTC. It codes for CAISESEPGGYGYTF. The genes are TRBV10-3 and TRBJ1-2; no firm D call. The length of the CDR3 is 15 residues. V gave up 0 bases and J gave up 4 bases, with 12 bases separating them. Germline CDR1 and CDR2: ENHRY and SYGVKD.

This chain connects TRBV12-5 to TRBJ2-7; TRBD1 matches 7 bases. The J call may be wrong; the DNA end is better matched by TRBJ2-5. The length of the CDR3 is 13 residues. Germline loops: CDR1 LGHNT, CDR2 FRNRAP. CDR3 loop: CASSPGQPPTQYF. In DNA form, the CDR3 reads TGTGCTAGCAGTCCGGGACAGCCGCCGACCCAGTACTTC.

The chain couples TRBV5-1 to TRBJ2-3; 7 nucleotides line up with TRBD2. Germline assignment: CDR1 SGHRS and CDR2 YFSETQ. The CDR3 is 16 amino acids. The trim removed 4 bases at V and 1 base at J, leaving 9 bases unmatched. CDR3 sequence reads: CASSLLRAGGTDTQYF. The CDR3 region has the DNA TGCGCCAGCAGCCTCCTCCGGGCGGGGGGCACAGATACGCAGTATTTT.

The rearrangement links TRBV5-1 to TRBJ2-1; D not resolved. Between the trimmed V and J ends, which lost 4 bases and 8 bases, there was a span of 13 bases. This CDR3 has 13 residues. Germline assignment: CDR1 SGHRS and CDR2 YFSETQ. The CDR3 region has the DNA TGCGCCAGCAGCGCCGACGGATCCCATGAGCAGTTCTTC. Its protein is CASSADGSHEQFF.

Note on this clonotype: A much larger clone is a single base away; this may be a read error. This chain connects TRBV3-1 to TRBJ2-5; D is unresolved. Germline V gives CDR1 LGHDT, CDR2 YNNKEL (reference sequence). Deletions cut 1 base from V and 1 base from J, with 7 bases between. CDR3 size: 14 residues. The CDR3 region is CASSQGWPQETQYF. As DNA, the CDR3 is TGTGCCAGCAGCCAAGGCTGGCCCCAAGAGACCCAGTACTTC.

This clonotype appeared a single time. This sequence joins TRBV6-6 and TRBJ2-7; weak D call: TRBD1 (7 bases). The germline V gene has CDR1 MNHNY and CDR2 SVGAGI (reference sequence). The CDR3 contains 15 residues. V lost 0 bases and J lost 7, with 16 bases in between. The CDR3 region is CASSYSIGQEGEQYF. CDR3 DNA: TGTGCCAGCAGTTACTCGATTGGACAGGAGGGAGAGCAGTACTTC.

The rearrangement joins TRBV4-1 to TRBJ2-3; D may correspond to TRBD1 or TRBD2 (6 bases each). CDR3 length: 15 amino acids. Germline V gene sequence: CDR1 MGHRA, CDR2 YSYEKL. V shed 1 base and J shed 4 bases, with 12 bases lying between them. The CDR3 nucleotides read TGCGCCAGCAGCCAAGTAAACAGGGAGGCAGATACGCAGTATTTT. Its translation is CASSQVNREADTQYF.

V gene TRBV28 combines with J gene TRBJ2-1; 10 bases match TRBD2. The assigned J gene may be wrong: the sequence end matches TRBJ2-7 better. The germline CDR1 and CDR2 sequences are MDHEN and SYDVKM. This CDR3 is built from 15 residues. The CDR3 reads CASRKAGGPYNEQYF. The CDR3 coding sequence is TGTGCCAGCAGAAAAGCGGGGGGGCCGTACAATGAGCAGTACTTC.

CDR3 region: CASSYGTGAPSYNSPLHF. The CDR3 DNA follows: TGTGCCAGCAGTTATGGGACAGGGGCCCCCTCCTATAATTCACCCCTCCACTTT. The rearrangement joins TRBV12-3 or TRBV12-4 to TRBJ1-6; the match to TRBD1 covers 10 bases. This CDR3 region has 18 residues. V lost 4 bases and J lost 0; bases outside the gene matches: 6.

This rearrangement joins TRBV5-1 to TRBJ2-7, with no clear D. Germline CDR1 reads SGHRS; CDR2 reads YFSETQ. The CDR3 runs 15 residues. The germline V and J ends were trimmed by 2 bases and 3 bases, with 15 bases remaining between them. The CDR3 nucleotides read TGCGCCAGCAGCTTCGGACGGAGATCGATCTACGAGCAGTACTTC. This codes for CASSFGRRSIYEQYF.

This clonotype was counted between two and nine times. The CDR3 sequence: CASSENGSTDTQYF. The CDR3 coding sequence is TGTGCCAGCAGTGAAAACGGTAGCACAGATACGCAGTATTTT. The chain is built from TRBV2 and TRBJ2-3; no firm D call. The CDR3 length is 14 residues. Germline CDR1 is SNHLY and CDR2 is FYNNEI. The V and J ends lost 2 bases and 0 bases respectively, with 6 bases between them.

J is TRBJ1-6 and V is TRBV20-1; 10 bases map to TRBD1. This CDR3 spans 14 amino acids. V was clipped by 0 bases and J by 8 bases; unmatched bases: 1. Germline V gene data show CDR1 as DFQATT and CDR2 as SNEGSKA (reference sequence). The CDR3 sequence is CSARETGGHSPLHF. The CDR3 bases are TGCAGTGCTAGAGAGACAGGGGGCCATTCACCCCTCCACTTT.

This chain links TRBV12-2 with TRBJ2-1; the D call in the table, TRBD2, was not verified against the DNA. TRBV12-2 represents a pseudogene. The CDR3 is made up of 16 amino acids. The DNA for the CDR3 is TGTGCAAGTCGCGCTCGAACCGGTTTAAAGTGGGAGACCCAGTTCTTC. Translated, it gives CASRARTGLKWETQFF.

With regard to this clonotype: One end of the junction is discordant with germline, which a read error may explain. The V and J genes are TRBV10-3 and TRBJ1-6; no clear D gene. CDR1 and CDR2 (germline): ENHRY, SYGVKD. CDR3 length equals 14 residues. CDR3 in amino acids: CAISESTGGSPLHF. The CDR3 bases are TGTGCCATTAGTGAGTCGACGGGAGGTTCACCCCTCCACTTT.

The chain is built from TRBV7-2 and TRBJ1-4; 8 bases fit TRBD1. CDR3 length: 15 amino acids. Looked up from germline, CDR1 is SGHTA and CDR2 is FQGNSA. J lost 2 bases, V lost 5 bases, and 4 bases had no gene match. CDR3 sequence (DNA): TGTGCCAGCAGCCGGACAGGGTATACTAATGAAAAACTGTTTTTT. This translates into CASSRTGYTNEKLFF.